One and the same sample provided the 32 T cell receptor beta chains below, sequenced in a study of OX40 agonist ivuxolimab in advanced cancers. The method was immunoSEQ multiplex PCR; TCRdb's version includes in-frame clones alone and lacks a portion of them. This sample has approximately 48,000 clones, with 60% to 80% found just once. Material: CD4+ or CD8+ T cells sorted from blood, obtained in a trial of the OX40 agonist ivuxolimab. Receptors originate from an adult with an advanced solid tumor such as melanoma, head and neck, liver or kidney cancer.

J is TRBJ1-6 and V is TRBV19, with 11 bases identical to TRBD1. There are 20 residues in the CDR3. Germline V gene sequence: CDR1 LNHDA, CDR2 SQIVND (reference sequence). The ends lost 9 bases at V and 2 bases at J; junction bases unmatched: 18. CDR3 amino acids: CASGGAQDRGQAAYNSPLHF. CDR3 nucleotide sequence: TGTGCCAGCGGCGGGGCCCAGGACAGGGGGCAAGCCGCCTATAATTCACCCCTCCACTTT.

The rearrangement joins TRBV5-1 to TRBJ2-3, with 7 bases lining up with TRBD2. After removal of 0 bases from V and 0 bases from J, the junction contained 4 bases not matched to a gene. The CDR3 length is 16 residues. Germline CDR1 and CDR2: SGHRS and YFSETQ. The CDR3 spells CASSLGLAASTDTQYF. In DNA form, the CDR3 reads TGCGCCAGCAGCTTGGGACTAGCCGCTAGCACAGATACGCAGTATTTT.

V usage is TRBV29-1 and J usage is TRBJ2-6, with no clear D. V lost 5 bases, J lost 2 bases, and 7 bases lay in between. The CDR3 is 13 amino acids. The germline gives CDR1 SQVTM, CDR2 ANQGSEA. The CDR3 bases are TGCAGCGTTAAAGTAACTGGGGCCAACGTCCTGACTTTC. This sequence encodes CSVKVTGANVLTF.

This clone was seen a handful of times. The V and J genes are TRBV28 and TRBJ1-2; no firm D call. This CDR3 spans 14 amino acids. V lost 7 bases and J 6 bases, leaving 18 bases between the germline ends. CDR1 and CDR2 (germline): MDHEN, SYDVKM. This CDR3 reads CASTSWRQNNGYTF. CDR3 nucleotide sequence: TGTGCCAGCACCTCTTGGAGGCAGAACAATGGCTACACCTTC.

The gene calls are TRBV15 and TRBJ2-1; the D gene is possibly TRBD1 (5 bases). This CDR3 has 17 amino acids. Trimming left V 5 bases short and J 13 bases short, with 30 bases between. Germline lookup yields CDR1 LNHNV and CDR2 YYDKDF (reference sequence). The CDR3 DNA reads as TGTGCCACCAGCTCGCAGGGAAGGGCTCACCTCACGGCTCACCAGTTCTTC. Protein product: CATSSQGRAHLTAHQFF.

This sequence joins TRBV6-6 and TRBJ1-1; TRBD1 agrees at 11 bases. The V segment lost 5 bases and the J segment 4 bases; nucleotides outside the gene matches: 9. This CDR3 is 16 amino acids long. The V gene's germline CDR1 is MNHNY and CDR2 SVGAGI (reference sequence). In DNA form, the CDR3 reads TGTGCCAGCAGTACGGACAGGGGGCTTAGGGGCACTGAAGCTTTCTTT. It specifies CASSTDRGLRGTEAFF.

This clone showed up just once. The J gene is TRBJ2-7, the V gene TRBV7-3; TRBD1 matches 8 bases. The CDR3 length is 14 residues. CDR1 is SGHTA, CDR2 FQGTGA, per germline. V lost 5 bases to trimming and J lost 4 bases; unmatched junction nucleotides: 7. The CDR3 DNA reads TGTGCCAGCAGCCGGGGACAGGAGGGGTACGAGCAGTACTTC. Protein: CASSRGQEGYEQYF.

The CDR3 DNA is TGTGCCAGCAGCCAAAGGGGCGGTAACAATGAGCAGTTCTTC. Translated: CASSQRGGNNEQFF. The chain recombines TRBV7-2 with TRBJ2-1, with a possible D match to TRBD1 (5 bases). Trimming removed 5 bases at V and 5 bases at J, with 13 bases between. The CDR3 has 14 residues. Per germline, CDR1 SGHTA and CDR2 FQGNSA.

The rearrangement joins TRBV18 to TRBJ1-6, with TRBD1 matching 9 bases. Looked up from germline, CDR1 is KGHSH and CDR2 is LQKENI. The CDR3 contains 15 residues. V was clipped by 4 bases and J by 6 bases; unmatched bases: 4. CDR3 loop: CASSQGQGLNSPLHF. The CDR3 region has the DNA TGTGCCAGCTCACAGGGACAGGGACTTAATTCACCCCTCCACTTT.

V usage is TRBV4-3 and J usage is TRBJ1-3; no definite D call. This CDR3 region has 15 residues. Germline V gene data show CDR1 as LGHNA and CDR2 as YSLEER. The V end was cut by 1 base, the J end by 3 bases, with 10 bases between. The CDR3 sequence is CASSQGAGNGNTIYF. The CDR3 DNA reads as TGCGCCAGCAGCCAAGGGGCCGGGAATGGAAACACCATATATTTT.

The chain combines TRBV6-9 with TRBJ1-5, with 7 bases that match TRBD1. V lost 6 bases and J lost 5; bases outside the gene matches: 4. Germline V gene lookup returns CDR1 MNHGY and CDR2 SVAAGI. This CDR3 has 13 residues. The CDR3 protein is CASSKQGYQPQHF. CDR3 DNA sequence: TGTGCCAGCAGCAAACAGGGGTATCAGCCCCAGCATTTT.

The V gene is TRBV18, the J gene TRBJ1-2; possibly TRBD1 for D (5 bases). This CDR3 region has 15 residues. Germline V gene sequence: CDR1 KGHSH, CDR2 LQKENI. Trimming removed 3 bases at V and 0 bases at J, with 11 bases between. CDR3 amino acids: CASSPEAGSNYGYTF. DNA of the CDR3: TGTGCCAGCTCACCCGAGGCAGGGTCTAACTATGGCTACACCTTC.

The V call is TRBV5-1, the J call TRBJ1-2; 10 nucleotides agree with TRBD1. The junction had 6 bases not matched to a gene; V was cut back by 0 bases and J by 7 bases. The CDR3 is made up of 15 amino acids. The germline V gene encodes CDR1 SGHRS and CDR2 YFSETQ. CDR3: CASSLAGTGARGYTF. CDR3 in DNA: TGCGCCAGCAGCTTGGCCGGGACAGGGGCGCGTGGCTACACCTTC.

This clone has a handful of counts. Other DNA sequences in this specimen translate into the identical CDR3. The rearrangement joins TRBV5-1 to TRBJ2-2; D is unclear. CDR3 length: 13 residues. From germline, CDR1 is SGHRS and CDR2 YFSETQ. V lost 1 base to trimming and J lost 3 bases, with 4 bases between them. The CDR3 is CASSLPDTGELFF. For the CDR3, the DNA is TGCGCCAGCAGCTTGCCCGACACCGGGGAGCTGTTTTTT.

The chain couples TRBV10-3 to TRBJ2-1; TRBD1 aligns across 8 bases. There are 14 residues in the CDR3. Germline V gene sequence: CDR1 ENHRY, CDR2 SYGVKD. Trimming cost V 8 bases and J 5 bases; bases outside gene matches: 8. CDR3 protein: CAISRTGTDNEQFF. CDR3 bases: TGTGCCATCTCCCGGACAGGGACGGACAATGAGCAGTTCTTC.

This chain uses TRBV10-1 with TRBJ2-1; 10 positions agree with TRBD1. Germline V gives CDR1 WNHNN, CDR2 SYGVQD (reference sequence). V shed 2 bases and J 12 bases; nucleotides not matched to a gene: 4. This CDR3 comprises 13 residues. Here the CDR3 reads CASSEDRGLGQFF. As DNA, the CDR3 is TGCGCCAGCAGTGAGGACAGGGGGCTAGGGCAGTTCTTC.

The chain combines TRBV19 with TRBJ1-1, with 8 bases identical to TRBD1. The V gene's germline CDR1 is LNHDA and CDR2 SQIVND (reference sequence). Trimming cost V 4 bases and J 1 base; bases outside gene matches: 5. The CDR3 covers 15 residues. The DNA for the CDR3 is TGTGCCAGTAGTACAGGGGGCTTTACGAACACTGAAGCTTTCTTT. Encoded protein: CASSTGGFTNTEAFF. The entire variable domain, with the rest obtained from reference TRBV19 and TRBJ1-1, is as follows: DGGITQSPKYLFRKEGQNVTLSCEQNLNHDAMYWYRQDPGQGLRLIYYSQIVNDFQKGDIAEGYSVSREKKESFPLTVTSAQKNPTAFYLCASSTGGFTNTEAFFGQGTRLTVV.

V is TRBV10-3 and J is TRBJ2-2, with D tentatively TRBD2 (5 bases). CDR1 ENHRY and CDR2 SYGVKD come from the germline V gene. CDR3 length: 14 amino acids. V was pared by 7 bases and J by 1 base, with 10 bases between. The chain's CDR3 is CAIKDGGNTGELFF. Here the CDR3 DNA reads TGTGCCATCAAGGACGGAGGGAACACCGGGGAGCTGTTTTTT.

V gene TRBV6-1 combines with J gene TRBJ2-7; maybe TRBD2 (6 bases). V was pared by 5 bases and J by 4 bases, with 15 bases between. The CDR3 totals 14 residues. From germline, CDR1 is MNHNS and CDR2 SASEGT. CDR3: CASSPEGHGYEQYF. In nucleotides, the CDR3 is TGTGCCAGCAGTCCGGAGGGCCATGGGTACGAGCAGTACTTC.

V and J are TRBV28 and TRBJ2-2, with TRBD2 matching 14 bases. The CDR3 totals 20 residues. J was trimmed by 1 base and V by 4 bases; bases with no gene match: 11. CDR1 and CDR2 (germline): MDHEN, SYDVKM. CDR3 sequence: CASSSPATSGGAGNTGELFF. The DNA of the CDR3 is TGTGCCAGCAGTTCCCCGGCGACTAGCGGGGGGGCCGGGAACACCGGGGAGCTGTTTTTT.

The chain is built from TRBV18 and TRBJ1-6; D is unresolved. This CDR3 contains 13 residues. Trimming took 4 bases from V and 8 from J, leaving 9 bases between them. CDR1 and CDR2 from the germline V gene are KGHSH and LQKENI. The CDR3 here is CASSLRSDSPLHF. Written as DNA, the CDR3 is TGTGCCAGCTCACTAAGGTCTGATTCACCCCTCCACTTT. The whole variable domain, filled in from reference TRBV18 and TRBJ1-6, reads NAGVMQNPRHLVRRRGQEARLRCSPMKGHSHVYWYRQLPEEGLKFMVYLQKENIIDESGMPKERFSAEFPKEGPSILRIQQVVRGDSAAYFCASSLRSDSPLHFGNGTRLTVT.

V gene TRBV9 combines with J gene TRBJ2-1; D perhaps matches TRBD2 (5 bases). Trimming cost V 4 bases and J 4 bases, with 18 bases left between them. Germline V lookup: CDR1 SGDLS, CDR2 YYNGEE. The CDR3 loop spans 16 amino acids. CDR3 in amino acids: CASSFGVAPQYNEQFF. Here the CDR3 DNA reads TGTGCCAGCAGCTTCGGGGTGGCCCCTCAATACAATGAGCAGTTCTTC.

The gene calls are TRBV14 and TRBJ2-3; 7 bases agree with TRBD2. Germline trimming cut 4 bases from V and 1 base from J; bases unmatched to any gene: 2. The germline CDR1 and CDR2 sequences are SGHDN and FVKESK. The CDR3 length is 14 residues. DNA of the CDR3: TGTGCCAGCAGCCCGGGACTACGCACAGATACGCAGTATTTT. This gives the protein CASSPGLRTDTQYF.

The V and J genes are TRBV27 and TRBJ1-6; 8 nucleotides line up with TRBD1. J lost 7 bases, V lost 7 bases, and 12 bases had no gene match. This CDR3 is 16 amino acids long. Per germline, CDR1 MNHEY and CDR2 SMNVEV (reference sequence). This CDR3 reads CASKGGQAMRNSPLHF. CDR3 DNA: TGTGCCAGCAAGGGGGGACAGGCTATGAGGAATTCACCCCTCCACTTT.

This chain uses TRBV18 with TRBJ1-5; possible D gene TRBD1, 5 bases. CDR1 is KGHSH and CDR2 is LQKENI in the germline V gene. With 3 bases removed from V and 5 bases from J, the gap between germline ends came to 17 bases. The CDR3 contains 16 residues. This CDR3 reads CASSPGRGTNYQPQHF. The CDR3 DNA reads as TGTGCCAGCTCACCCGGGCGGGGGACCAACTATCAGCCCCAGCATTTT.

The rearrangement uses TRBV2 and TRBJ1-2; tentative D call: TRBD1 (6 bases). Between the trimmed V and J ends, which lost 5 bases and 4 bases, there was a span of 11 bases. Germline CDR1 and CDR2: SNHLY and FYNNEI. The CDR3 covers 13 residues. The CDR3 DNA follows: TGTGCCAGCAGTCCACAGGGATCCTATGGCTACACCTTC. This translates into CASSPQGSYGYTF.

This clone was seen only once. The CDR3 reads CASSAGTSGNTQYF. CDR3 coding DNA: TGTGCCAGCAGCGCCGGGACTAGCGGCAATACGCAGTATTTT. The rearrangement links TRBV7-2 to TRBJ2-3; TRBD2 matches at 11 bases. V lost 5 bases, J lost 7 bases, and 5 bases stayed unmatched. Germline V gene lookup returns CDR1 SGHTA and CDR2 FQGNSA. This CDR3 is 14 amino acids long.

About this clone: The germline gene is not matched at one end of the junction; a read error may be the cause. The gene calls are TRBV7-9 and TRBJ2-2; TRBD2 matches at 8 bases. The CDR3 runs to 15 residues. Germline V lookup: CDR1 SEHNR, CDR2 FQNEAQ (reference sequence). DNA of the CDR3: TGTGCCAGCAGCTCCACTAGCGGTGAACACCGGGGAGCTGTTTTT. Translation: CASSSTSGEHRGAVF.

V usage is TRBV15 and J usage is TRBJ1-1, with a tentative D call TRBD1 (6 bases). Per the germline V gene, CDR1 is LNHNV and CDR2 is YYDKDF (reference sequence). The ends were cut back, 0 bases at V and 11 bases at J, with 13 bases in the middle. The CDR3 has 13 residues. The CDR3 is CATSRDHRVRAFF. The CDR3, as DNA: TGTGCCACCAGCAGAGATCACAGGGTACGGGCTTTCTTT.

The gene calls are TRBV9 and TRBJ1-3, with no clear D. The CDR3 totals 16 residues. V lost 2 bases to trimming and J lost 0 bases, with 12 bases between them. The germline CDR1 and CDR2 sequences are SGDLS and YYNGEE. CDR3 in amino acids: CASSVSTVGSGNTIYF. In nucleotides, the CDR3 is TGTGCCAGCAGCGTTTCGACGGTCGGCTCTGGAAACACCATATATTTT. Looking up the rest from reference TRBV9 and TRBJ1-3 gives the full variable domain: DSGVTQTPKHLITATGQRVTLRCSPRSGDLSVYWYQQSLDQGLQFLIQYYNGEERAKGNILERFSAQQFPDLHSELNLSSLELGDSALYFCASSVSTVGSGNTIYFGEGSWLTVV.

This sequence joins TRBV7-3 and TRBJ2-1, with 8 bases lining up with TRBD1. V lost 5 bases to trimming and J lost 5 bases; unmatched junction nucleotides: 5. The germline gives CDR1 SGHTA, CDR2 FQGTGA. This CDR3 has 14 amino acids. As DNA, the CDR3 is TGTGCCAGCAGCCCGGGACAGGTGAACAATGAGCAGTTCTTC. Translated, it gives CASSPGQVNNEQFF.

This clone was seen just once. J is TRBJ1-2 and V is TRBV30, with D uncertain. V lost 2 bases to trimming and J lost 4 bases, with 11 bases between them. The CDR3 runs to 13 residues. The V gene's germline CDR1 is GTSNPN and CDR2 SVGIG (reference sequence). Here the CDR3 reads CAWSLGRFYGYTF. CDR3 nucleotides: TGTGCCTGGAGTCTAGGGAGGTTCTATGGCTACACCTTC.